This T cell receptor (beta chain) is drawn from a study of blood T cells in healthy people across ages. Germline CDR1 reads MNHEY; CDR2 reads SMNVEV (reference sequence). The CDR3 covers 14 residues. Using a J-beta primer mix together with a sample-barcoded 5' primer, a second PCR was run for roughly 7 to 12 cycles. TCRdb reprocessed the 5' RACE reads via MiXCR and lists one record per CDR3 protein. This repertoire shows 780,000 or so distinct CDR3 sequences, 20% to 25% found once; its top ten account for 3% to 4%. This sample also appeared in a second study, on T cells of mothers and their children. That report notes: Material was donated by three healthy Caucasian mothers and their six children. Primer M1S, used in the second PCR, introduced sample barcodes and 2-4 random nucleotides. Overlap in related mother-child pairs always slightly exceeded unrelated pairs, never significantly.

The receptor was derived from a boy between 5 and 17 years old in good health. This chain links TRBV27 with TRBJ2-1; 7 bases are a match to TRBD1. The DNA end is a closer match to TRBJ2-7, so the J assignment may be wrong. The sample comprised blood. The CDR3 nucleotides read TGTGCCAGCAGTAGGACGACAGGGACCTACGAGCAGTACTTC. Its translation is CASSRTTGTYEQYF.